This T cell receptor (beta chain) is from a study of metastatic and nonmetastatic thyroid tumors. About the research overall: Repertoire comparison spanned blood and tumor or nodule tissue of malignant and benign thyroid patients. Whole-study findings and limits: Compared with benign nodules, malignant thyroid tumors were reported to have significantly higher TCR beta diversity in both blood and tumor.

This CDR3 is built from 14 residues. V was pared by 0 bases and J by 1 base, with 6 bases between. Germline assignment: CDR1 SGHRS and CDR2 YFSETQ. The authors' processing: A distant-metastasis classifier for papillary thyroid cancer was built using CDR3 differences across clinicopathological groups. Via MiXCR, TCRdb re-called the PCR reads. The V and J calls were determined by TCRdb, not by the authors. The table shows approximately 30,000 clones, with 6% to 9.5% occurring only once. All patients reached thyroid surgery having received no treatment beforehand. This clone has at least ten counts. The antigen is undetermined.

Input material: blood. The clonotype originates from a female donor with papillary thyroid cancer or a benign thyroid nodule (not recorded which). Some clones in this sample may be carry-over from other donors' samples. This chain links TRBV5-1 with TRBJ2-3; D ambiguous. This CDR3 is CASSLAGGTDTQYF. The CDR3 DNA reads TGCGCCAGCAGCTTGGCCGGCGGCACAGATACGCAGTATTTT.